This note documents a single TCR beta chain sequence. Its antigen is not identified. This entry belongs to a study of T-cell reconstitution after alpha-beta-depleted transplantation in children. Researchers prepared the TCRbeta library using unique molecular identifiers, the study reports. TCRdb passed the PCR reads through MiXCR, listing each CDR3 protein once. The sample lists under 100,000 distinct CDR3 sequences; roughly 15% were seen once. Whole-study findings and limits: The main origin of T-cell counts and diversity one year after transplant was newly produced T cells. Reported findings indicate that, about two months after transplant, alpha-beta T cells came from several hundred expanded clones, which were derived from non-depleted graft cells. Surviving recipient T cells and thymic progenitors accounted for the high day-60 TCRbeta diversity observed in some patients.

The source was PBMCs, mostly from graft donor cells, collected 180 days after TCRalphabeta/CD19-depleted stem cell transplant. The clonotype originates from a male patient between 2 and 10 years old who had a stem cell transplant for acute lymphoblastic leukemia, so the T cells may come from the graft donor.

The CDR3 DNA sequence: TGCAGCGTTGAGGAGGGAACGGGGGGCAATCAGCCCCAGCATTTT. This codes for CSVEEGTGGNQPQHF. The J gene is TRBJ1-5, the V gene TRBV29-1, with a possible D match to TRBD1 (5 bases). The CDR3 is 15 residues long. The germline V gene encodes CDR1 SQVTM and CDR2 ANQGSEA. The V and J ends lost 3 bases and 2 bases respectively, with 14 bases between them.